The entry that follows covers one T cell receptor (beta chain) sequence. The data originate from a study of blood T cell repertoires in COVID-19. Across the study: Samples came from the United States, Italy and Spain, spanning acute and convalescent COVID-19. In each case, the material was cDNA or gDNA derived from T cells, B-cell-depleted T cells, or PBMCs.

Original analysis: The assay estimated nucleated cells by amplifying reference gene primers. The assay was immunoSEQ multiplex PCR, and TCRdb's table has in-frame clones only and misses some. V, J and clone size reflect that table, while D and trimming were determined from the DNA. The repertoire holds tens of thousands of clones, approximately 80% seen once, with about an eighth in the top ten. The CDR3 loop spans 15 amino acids. After removal of 1 base from V and 10 bases from J, the junction contained 6 bases not matched to a gene. Germline assignment: CDR1 MDHEN and CDR2 SYDVKM. This chain connects TRBV28 to TRBJ1-6, with 8 bases that match TRBD1. Material for sequencing was peripheral blood. The sequence was obtained from a human donor in a cohort sampled during active COVID-19. The chain's CDR3 is CASSLSGRGRSPLHF. As DNA, the CDR3 is TGTGCCAGCAGTTTATCGGGCAGGGGGCGATCACCCCTCCACTTT. Filled out from reference TRBV28 and TRBJ1-6, the complete variable domain reads DVKVTQSSRYLVKRTGEKVFLECVQDMDHENMFWYRQDPGLGLRLIYFSYDVKMKEKGDIPEGYSVSREKKERFSLILESASTNQTSMYLCASSLSGRGRSPLHFGNGTRLTVT.